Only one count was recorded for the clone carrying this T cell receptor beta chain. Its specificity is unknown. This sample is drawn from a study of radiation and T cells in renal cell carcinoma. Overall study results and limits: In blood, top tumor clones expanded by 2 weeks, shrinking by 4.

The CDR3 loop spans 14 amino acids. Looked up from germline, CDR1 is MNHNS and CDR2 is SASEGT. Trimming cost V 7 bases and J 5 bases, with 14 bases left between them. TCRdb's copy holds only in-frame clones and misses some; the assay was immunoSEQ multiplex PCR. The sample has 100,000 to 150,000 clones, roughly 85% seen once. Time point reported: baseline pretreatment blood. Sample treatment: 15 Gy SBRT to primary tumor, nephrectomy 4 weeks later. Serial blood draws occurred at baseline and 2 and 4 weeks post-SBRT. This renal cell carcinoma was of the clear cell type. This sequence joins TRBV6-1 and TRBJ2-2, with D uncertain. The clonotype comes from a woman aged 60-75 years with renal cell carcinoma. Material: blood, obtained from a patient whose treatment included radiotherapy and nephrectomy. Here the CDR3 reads CASMNAVGTGELFF. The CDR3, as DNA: TGTGCCAGCATGAACGCGGTAGGGACCGGGGAGCTGTTTTTT.